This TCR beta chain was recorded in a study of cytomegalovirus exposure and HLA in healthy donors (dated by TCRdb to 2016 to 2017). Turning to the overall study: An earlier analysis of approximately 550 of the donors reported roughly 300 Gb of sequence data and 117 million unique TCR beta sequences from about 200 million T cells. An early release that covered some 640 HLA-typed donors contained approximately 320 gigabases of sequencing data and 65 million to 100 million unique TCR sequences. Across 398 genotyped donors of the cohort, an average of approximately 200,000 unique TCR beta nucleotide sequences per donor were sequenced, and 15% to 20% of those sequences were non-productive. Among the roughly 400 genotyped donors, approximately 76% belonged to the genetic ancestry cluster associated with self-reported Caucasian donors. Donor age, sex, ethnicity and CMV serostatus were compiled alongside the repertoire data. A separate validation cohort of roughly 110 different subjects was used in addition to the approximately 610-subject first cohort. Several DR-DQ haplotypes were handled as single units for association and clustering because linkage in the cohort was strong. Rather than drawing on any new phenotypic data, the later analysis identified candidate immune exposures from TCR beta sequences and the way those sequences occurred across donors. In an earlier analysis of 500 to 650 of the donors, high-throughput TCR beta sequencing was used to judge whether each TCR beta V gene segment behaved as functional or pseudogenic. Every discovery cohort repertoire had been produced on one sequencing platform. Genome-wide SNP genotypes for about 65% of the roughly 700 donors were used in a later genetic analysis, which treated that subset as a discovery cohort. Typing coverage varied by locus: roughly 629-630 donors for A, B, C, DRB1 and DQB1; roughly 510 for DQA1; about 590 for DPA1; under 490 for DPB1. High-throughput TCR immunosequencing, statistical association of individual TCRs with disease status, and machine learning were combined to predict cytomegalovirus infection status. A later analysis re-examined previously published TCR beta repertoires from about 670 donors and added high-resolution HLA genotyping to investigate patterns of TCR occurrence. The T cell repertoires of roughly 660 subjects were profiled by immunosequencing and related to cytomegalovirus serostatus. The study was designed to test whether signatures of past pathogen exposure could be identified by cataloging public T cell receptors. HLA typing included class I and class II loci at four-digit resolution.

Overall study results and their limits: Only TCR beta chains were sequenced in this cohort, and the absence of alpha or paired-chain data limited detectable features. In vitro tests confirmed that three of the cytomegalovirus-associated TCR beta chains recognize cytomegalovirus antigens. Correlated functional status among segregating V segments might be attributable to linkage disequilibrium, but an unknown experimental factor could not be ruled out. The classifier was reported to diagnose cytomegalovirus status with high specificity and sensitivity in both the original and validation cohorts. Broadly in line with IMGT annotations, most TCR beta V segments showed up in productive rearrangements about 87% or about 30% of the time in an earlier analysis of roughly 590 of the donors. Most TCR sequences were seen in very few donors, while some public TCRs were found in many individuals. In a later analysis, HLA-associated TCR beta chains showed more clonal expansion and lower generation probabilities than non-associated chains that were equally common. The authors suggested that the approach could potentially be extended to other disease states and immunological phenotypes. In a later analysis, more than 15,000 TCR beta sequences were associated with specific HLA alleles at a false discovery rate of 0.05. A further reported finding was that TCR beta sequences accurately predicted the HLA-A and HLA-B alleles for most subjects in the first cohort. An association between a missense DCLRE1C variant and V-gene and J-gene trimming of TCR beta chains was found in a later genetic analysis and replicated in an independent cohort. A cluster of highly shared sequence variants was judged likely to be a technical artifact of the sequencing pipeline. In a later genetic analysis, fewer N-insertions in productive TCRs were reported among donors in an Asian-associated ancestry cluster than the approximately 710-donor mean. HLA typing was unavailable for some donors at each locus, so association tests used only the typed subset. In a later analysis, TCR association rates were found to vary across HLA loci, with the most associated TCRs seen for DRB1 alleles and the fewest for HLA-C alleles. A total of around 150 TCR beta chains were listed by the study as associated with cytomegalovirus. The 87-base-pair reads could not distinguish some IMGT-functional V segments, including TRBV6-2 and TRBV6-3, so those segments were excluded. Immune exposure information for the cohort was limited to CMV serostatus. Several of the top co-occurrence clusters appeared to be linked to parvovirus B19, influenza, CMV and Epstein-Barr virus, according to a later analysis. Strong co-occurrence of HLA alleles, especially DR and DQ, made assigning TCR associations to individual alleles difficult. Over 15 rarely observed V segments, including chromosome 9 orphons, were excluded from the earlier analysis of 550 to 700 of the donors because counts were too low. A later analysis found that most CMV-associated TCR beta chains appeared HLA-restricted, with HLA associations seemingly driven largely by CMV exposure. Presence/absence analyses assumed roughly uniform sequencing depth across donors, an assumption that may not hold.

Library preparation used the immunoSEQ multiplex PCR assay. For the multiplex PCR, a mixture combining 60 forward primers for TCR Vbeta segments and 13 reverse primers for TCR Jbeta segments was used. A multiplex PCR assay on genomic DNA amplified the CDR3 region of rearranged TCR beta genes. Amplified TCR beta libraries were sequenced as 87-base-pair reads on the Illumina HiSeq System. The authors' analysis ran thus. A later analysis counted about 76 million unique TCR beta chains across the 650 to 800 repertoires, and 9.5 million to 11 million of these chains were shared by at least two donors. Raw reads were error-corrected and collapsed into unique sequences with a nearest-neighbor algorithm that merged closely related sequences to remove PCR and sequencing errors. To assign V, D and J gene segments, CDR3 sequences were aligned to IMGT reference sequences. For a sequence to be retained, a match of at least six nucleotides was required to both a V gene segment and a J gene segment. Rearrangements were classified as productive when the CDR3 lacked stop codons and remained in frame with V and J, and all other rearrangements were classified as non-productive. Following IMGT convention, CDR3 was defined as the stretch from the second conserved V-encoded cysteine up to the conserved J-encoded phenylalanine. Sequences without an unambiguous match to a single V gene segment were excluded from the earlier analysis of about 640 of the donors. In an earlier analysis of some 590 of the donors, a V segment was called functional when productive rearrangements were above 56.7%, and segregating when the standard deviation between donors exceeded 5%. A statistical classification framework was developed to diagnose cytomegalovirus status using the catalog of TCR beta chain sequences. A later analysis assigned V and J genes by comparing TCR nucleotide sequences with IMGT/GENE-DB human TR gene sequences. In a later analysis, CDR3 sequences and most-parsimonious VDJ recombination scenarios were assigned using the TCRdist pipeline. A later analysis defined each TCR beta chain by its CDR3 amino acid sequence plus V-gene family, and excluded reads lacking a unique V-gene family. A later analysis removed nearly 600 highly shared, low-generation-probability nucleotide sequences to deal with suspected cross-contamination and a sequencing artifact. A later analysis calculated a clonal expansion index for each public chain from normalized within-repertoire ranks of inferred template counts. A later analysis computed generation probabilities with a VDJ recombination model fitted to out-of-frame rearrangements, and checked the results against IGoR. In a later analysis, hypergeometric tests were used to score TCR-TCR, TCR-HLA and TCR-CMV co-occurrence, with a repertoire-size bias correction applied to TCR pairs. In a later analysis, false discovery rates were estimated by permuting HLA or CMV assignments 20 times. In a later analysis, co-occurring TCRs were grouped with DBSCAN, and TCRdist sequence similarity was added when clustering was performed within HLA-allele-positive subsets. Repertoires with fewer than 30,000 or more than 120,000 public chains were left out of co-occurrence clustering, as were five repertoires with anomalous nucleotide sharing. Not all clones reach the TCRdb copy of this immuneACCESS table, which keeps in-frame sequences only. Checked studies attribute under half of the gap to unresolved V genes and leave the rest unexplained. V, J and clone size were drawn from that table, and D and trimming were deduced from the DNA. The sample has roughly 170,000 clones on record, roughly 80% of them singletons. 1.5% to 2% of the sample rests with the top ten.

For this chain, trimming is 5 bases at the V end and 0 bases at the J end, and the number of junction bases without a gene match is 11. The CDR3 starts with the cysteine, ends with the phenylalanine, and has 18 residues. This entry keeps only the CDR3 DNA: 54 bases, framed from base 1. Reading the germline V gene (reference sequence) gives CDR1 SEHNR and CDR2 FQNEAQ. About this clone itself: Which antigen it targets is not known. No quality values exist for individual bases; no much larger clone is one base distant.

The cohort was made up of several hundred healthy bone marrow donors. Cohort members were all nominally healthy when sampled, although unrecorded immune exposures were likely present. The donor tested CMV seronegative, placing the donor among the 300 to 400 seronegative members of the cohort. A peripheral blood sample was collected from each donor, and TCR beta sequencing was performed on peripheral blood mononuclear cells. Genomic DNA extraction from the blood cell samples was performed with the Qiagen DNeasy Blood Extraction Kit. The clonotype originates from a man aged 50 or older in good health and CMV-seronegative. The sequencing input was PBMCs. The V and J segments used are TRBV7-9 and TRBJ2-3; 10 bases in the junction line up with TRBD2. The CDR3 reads CASSRWTSGLTSTDTQYF. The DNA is TGTGCCAGCAGCCGCTGGACTAGCGGACTAACTAGCACAGATACGCAGTATTTT.